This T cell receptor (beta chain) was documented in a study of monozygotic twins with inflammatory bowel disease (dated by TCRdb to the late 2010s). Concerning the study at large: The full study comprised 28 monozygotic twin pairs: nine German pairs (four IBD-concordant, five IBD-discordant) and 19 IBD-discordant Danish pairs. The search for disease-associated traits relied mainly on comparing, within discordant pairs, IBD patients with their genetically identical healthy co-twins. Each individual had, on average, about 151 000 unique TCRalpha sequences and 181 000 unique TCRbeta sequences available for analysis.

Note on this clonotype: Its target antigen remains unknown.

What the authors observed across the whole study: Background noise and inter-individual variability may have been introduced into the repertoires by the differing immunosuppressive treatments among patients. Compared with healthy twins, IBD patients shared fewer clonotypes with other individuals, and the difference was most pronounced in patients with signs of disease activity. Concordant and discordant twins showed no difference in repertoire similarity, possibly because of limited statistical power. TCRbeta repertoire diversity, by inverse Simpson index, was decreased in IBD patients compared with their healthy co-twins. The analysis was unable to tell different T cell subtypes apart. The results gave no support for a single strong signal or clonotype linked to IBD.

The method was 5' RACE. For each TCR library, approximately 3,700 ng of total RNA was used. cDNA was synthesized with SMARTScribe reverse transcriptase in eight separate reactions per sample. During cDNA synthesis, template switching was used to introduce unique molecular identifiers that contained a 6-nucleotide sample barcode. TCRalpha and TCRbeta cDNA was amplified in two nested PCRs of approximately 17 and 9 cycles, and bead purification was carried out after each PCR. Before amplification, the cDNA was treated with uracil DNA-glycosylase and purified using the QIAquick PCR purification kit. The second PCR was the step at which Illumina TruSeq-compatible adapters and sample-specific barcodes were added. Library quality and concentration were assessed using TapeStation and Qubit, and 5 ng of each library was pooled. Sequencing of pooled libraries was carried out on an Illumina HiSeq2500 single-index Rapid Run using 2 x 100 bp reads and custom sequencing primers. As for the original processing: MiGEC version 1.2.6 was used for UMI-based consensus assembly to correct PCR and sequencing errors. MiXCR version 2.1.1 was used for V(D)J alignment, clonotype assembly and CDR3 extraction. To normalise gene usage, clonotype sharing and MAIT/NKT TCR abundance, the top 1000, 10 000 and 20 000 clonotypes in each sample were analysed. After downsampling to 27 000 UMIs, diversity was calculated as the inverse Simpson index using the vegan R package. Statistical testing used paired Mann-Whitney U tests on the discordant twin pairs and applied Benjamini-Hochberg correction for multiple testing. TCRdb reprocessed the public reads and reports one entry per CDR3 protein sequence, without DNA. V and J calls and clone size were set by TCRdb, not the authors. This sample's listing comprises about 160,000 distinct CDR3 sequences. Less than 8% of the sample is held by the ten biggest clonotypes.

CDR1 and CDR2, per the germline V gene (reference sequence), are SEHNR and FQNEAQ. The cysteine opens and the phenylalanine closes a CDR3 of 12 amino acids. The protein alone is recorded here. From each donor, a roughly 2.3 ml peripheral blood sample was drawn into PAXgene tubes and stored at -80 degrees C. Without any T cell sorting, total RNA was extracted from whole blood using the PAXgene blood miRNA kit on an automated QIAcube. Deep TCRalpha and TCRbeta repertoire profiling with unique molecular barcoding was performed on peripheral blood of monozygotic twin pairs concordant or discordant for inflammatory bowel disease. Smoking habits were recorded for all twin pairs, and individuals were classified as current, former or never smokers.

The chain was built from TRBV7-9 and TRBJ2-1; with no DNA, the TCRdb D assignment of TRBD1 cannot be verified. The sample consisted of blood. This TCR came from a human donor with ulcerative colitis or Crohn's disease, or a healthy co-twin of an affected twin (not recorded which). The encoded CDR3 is CASRWGLDEQFF.